The sequence of this TCR beta chain was determined in a study of beta chain features in type 1 diabetes. V shed 5 bases and J shed 1 base, with 8 bases lying between them. The CDR3 is 13 residues long. Germline CDR1 and CDR2: SGHTA and FQGNSA. The investigators reverse transcribed all of the isolated RNA, so they sequenced expressed TCRB transcripts. The table came from immunoSEQ multiplex PCR; TCRdb's copy has only in-frame clones and leaves some out. The sample records around 500,000 clones, over 9.5% being singletons. The chain joins TRBV7-2 to TRBJ2-5, with D unresolved. The sequence was obtained from a woman between 18 and 29 years old in good health. Sequences were obtained from naive CD4+ T cells from blood. The DNA of the CDR3 is TGTGCCAGCAGCCGGGCCTTCCAAGAGACCCAGTACTTC. It specifies CASSRAFQETQYF.